This entry features one T cell receptor (beta chain) sequence. The antigen is unknown. The CDR3 spans 15 residues. V lost 5 bases and J 4 bases, leaving 14 bases between the germline ends. CDR1 and CDR2 from the germline V gene are SGHTA and FQGNSA. This sample stems from a study of cytomegalovirus exposure and HLA in healthy donors. Broader study findings: Usually a TCR sequence was rare, but some public TCRs were found in many donors.

Generated by immunoSEQ multiplex PCR, the TCRdb table keeps only in-frame clones and is missing some. The data contain about 73,000 clones, approximately 95% of them seen just once; the ten biggest clones take up 3% to 3.5%. The TCR comes from a young man in good health and CMV-seronegative. The chain couples TRBV7-2 to TRBJ2-2; D not resolved. Sequencing was carried out using PBMCs. CDR3 bases: TGTGCCAGCAGCCTTAGTTCCGCGGCCACCGGGGAGCTGTTTTTT. This gives the protein CASSLSSAATGELFF.